This T cell receptor (beta chain) came from a study of blood T cell repertoires in COVID-19. Study background: From the United States, Italy and Spain came samples of acute and convalescent COVID-19.

Per the germline V gene, CDR1 is SEHNR and CDR2 is FQNEAQ (reference sequence). The J segment lost 6 bases and the V segment lost 4 bases, leaving 6 bases of the junction unmatched. The CDR3 spans 14 residues. TCRdb keeps only in-frame clones here, not all; method: immunoSEQ multiplex PCR. This sample yields 200,000 or so clones, of which 82% are seen a single time; 6.9% belongs to the top ten. The chain is built from TRBV7-9 and TRBJ2-4; TRBD1 matches 7 bases. The clonotype comes from a human donor with acute or convalescent COVID-19. The donor label of this sample is uncertain. Specimen: peripheral blood. CDR3 loop: CASSSADRANIQYF. CDR3 nucleotides: TGTGCCAGCAGCTCCGCAGACAGGGCAAACATTCAGTACTTC. Supplemented by reference TRBV7-9 and TRBJ2-4, the full variable domain reads DTGVSQNPRHKITKRGQNVTFRCDPISEHNRLYWYRQTLGQGPEFLTYFQNEAQLEKSRLLSDRFSAERPKGSFSTLEIQRTEQGDSAMYLCASSSADRANIQYFGAGTRLSVL.